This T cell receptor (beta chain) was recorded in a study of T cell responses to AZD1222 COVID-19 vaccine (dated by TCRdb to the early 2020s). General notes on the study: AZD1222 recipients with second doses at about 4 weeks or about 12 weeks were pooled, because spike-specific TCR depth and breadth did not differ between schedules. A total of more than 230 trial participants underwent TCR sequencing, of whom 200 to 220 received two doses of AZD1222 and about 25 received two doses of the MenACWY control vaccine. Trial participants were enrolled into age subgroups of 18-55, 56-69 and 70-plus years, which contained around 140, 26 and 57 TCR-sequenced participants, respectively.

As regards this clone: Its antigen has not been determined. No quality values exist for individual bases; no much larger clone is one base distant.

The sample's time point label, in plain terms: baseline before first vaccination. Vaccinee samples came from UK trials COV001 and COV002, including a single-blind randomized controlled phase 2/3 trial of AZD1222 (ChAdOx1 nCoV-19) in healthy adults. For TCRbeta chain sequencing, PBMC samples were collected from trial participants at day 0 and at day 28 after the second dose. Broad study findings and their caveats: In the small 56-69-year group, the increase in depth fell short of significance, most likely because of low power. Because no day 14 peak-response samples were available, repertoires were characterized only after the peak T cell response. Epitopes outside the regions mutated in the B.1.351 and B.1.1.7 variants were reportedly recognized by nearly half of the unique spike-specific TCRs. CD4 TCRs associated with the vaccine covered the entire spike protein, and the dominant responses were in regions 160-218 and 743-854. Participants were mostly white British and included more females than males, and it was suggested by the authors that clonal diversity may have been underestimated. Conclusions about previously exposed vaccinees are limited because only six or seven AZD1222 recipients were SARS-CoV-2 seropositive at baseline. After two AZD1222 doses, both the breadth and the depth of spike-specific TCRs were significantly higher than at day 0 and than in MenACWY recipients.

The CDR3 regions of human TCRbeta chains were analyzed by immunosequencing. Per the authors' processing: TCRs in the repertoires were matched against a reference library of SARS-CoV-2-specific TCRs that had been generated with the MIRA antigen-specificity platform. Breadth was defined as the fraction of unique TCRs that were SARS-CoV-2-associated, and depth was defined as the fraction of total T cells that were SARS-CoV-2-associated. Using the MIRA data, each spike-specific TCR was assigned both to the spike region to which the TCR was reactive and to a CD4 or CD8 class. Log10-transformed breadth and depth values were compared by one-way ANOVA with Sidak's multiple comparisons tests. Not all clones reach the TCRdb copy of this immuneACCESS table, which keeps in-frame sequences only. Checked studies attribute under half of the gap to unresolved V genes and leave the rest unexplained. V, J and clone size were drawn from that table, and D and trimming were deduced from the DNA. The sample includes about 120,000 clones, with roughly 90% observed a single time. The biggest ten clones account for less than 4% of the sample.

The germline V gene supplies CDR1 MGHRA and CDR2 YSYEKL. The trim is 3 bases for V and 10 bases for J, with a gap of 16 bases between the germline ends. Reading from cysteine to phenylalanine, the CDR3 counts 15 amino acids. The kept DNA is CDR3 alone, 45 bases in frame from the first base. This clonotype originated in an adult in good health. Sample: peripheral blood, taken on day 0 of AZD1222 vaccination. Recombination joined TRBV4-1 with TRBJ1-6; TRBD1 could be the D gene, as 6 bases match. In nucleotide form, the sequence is TGCGCCAGCAGCCAGGAACGGGCAGGGGACTCACCCCTCCACTTT. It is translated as CASSQERAGDSPLHF.